This T cell receptor beta chain was observed in a study of cytomegalovirus exposure and HLA in healthy donors. The study's findings and limits: Among immune exposure information, only CMV serostatus was available. Data from an earlier analysis indicated that most TCR beta V segments were productive either about 87% or about 30% of the time.

Points on this clone: Its antigen is unidentified.

Germline trimming cut 5 bases from V and 1 base from J; bases unmatched to any gene: 3. CDR1 and CDR2 from the germline V gene are SGHKS and YYEKEE (reference sequence). This CDR3 comprises 14 residues. The PCR had 60 Vbeta and 13 Jbeta primers. Sequenced by immunoSEQ multiplex PCR; TCRdb stores in-frame clones only, minus some. The repertoire holds around 110,000 clones, with around 74% as singletons. The chain combines TRBV5-5 with TRBJ1-1; 9 positions agree with TRBD1. The TCR originated in a woman younger than 30 in good health and CMV-seronegative. The specimen was PBMCs. The CDR3 DNA sequence: TGTGCCAGCAGTTTACAGGGGGCGAACACTGAAGCTTTCTTT. This sequence encodes CASSLQGANTEAFF.